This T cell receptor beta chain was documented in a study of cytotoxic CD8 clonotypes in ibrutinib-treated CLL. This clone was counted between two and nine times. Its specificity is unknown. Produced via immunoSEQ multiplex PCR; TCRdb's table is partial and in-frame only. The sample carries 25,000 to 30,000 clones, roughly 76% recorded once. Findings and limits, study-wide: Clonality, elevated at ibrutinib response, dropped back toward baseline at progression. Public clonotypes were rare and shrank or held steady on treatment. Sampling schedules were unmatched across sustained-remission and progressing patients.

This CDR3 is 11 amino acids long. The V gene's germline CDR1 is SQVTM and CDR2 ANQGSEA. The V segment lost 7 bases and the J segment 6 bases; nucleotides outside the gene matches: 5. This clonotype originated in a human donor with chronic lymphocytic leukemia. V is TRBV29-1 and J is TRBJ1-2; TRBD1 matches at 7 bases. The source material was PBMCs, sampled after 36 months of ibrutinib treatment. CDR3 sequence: CSAPTGNGYTF. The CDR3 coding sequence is TGCAGCGCACCGACAGGGAATGGCTACACCTTC.